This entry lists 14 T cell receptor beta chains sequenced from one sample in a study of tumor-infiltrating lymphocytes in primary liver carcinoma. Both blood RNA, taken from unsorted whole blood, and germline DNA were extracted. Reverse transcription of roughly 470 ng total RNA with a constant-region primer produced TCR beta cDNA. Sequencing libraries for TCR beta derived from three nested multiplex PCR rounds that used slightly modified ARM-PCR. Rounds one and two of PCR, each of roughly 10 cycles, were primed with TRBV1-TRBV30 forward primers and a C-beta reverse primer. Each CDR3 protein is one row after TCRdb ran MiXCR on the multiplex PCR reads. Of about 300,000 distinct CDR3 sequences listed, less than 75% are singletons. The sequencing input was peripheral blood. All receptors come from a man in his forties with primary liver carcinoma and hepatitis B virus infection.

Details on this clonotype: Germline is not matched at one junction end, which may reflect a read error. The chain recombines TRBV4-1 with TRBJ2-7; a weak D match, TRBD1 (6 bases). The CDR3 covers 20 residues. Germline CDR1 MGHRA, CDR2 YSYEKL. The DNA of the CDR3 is TGCGCCAGCATCCCCTCTGAAGGGGGTAGCCACAGGACCTACTCCTACGGGCAGTACTTC. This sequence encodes CASIPSEGGSHRTYSYGQYF.

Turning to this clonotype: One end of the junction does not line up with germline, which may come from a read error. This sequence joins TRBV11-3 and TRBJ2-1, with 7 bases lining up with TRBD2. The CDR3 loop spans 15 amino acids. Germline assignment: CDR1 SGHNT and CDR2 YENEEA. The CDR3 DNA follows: TGTGCCAGCATCTTATCAGAGGGAGGGCTCAATGAGCAGTTCTTC. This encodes CASILSEGGLNEQFF.

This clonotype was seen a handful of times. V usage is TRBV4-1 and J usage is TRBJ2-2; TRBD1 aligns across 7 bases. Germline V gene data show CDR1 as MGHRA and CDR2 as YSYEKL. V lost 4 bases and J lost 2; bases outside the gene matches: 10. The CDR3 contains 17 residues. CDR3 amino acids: CASSPQTGVLNTGELFF. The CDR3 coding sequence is TGCGCCAGCAGCCCCCAAACAGGGGTCCTAAACACCGGGGAGCTGTTTTTT.

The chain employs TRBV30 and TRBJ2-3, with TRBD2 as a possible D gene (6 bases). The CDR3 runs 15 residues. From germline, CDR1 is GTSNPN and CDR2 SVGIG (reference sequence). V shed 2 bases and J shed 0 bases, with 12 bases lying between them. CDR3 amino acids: CAWSWAGWSTDTQYF. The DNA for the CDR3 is TGTGCCTGGAGTTGGGCGGGATGGAGCACAGATACGCAGTATTTT.

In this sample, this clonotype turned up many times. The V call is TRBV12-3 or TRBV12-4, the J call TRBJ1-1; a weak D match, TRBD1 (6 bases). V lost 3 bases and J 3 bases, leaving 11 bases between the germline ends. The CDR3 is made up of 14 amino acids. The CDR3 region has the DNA TGTGCCAGCAGTTTGGCAGGGGCGCACACTGAAGCTTTCTTT. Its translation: CASSLAGAHTEAFF.

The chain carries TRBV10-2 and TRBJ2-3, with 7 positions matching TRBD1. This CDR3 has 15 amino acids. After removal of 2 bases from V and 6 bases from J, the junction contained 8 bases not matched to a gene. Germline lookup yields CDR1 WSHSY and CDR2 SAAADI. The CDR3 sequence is CASSEPTFRGDTQYF. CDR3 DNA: TGCGCCAGCAGTGAGCCCACGTTCAGGGGGGATACGCAGTATTTT.

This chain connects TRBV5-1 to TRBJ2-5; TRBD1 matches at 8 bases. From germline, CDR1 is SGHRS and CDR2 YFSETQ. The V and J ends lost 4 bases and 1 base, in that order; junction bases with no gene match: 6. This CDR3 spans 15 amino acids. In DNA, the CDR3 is TGCGCCAGCAGCGCAATGACAGGGGTCCAAGAGACCCAGTACTTC. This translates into CASSAMTGVQETQYF.

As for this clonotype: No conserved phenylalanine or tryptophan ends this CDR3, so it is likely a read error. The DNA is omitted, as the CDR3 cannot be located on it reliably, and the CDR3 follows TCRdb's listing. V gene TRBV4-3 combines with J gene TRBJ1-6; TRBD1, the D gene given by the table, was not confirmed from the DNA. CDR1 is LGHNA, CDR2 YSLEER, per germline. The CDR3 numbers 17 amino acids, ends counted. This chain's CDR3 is CASSQVPAGGNNSPFHL.

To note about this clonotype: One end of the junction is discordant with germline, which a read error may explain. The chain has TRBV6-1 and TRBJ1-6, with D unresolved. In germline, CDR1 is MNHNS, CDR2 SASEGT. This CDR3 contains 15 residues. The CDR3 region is CAGSEDRVANSPLHF. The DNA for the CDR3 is TGTGCCGGCAGTGAAGACCGGGTGGCTAATTCACCCCTCCACTTT.

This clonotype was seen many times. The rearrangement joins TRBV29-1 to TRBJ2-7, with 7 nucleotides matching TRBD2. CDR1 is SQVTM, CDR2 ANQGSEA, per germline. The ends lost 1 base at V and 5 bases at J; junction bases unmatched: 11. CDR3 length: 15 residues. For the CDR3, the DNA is TGCAGCGTTGAAGGCCTTCTTGCGGGAGACGACGAGCAGTACTTC. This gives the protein CSVEGLLAGDDEQYF.

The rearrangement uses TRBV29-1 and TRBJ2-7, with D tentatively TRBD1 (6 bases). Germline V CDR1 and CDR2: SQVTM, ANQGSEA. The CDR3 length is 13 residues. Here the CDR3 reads CRVAWTEDSEQYF. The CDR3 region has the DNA TGCAGGGTAGCCTGGACAGAGGACTCCGAGCAGTACTTC.

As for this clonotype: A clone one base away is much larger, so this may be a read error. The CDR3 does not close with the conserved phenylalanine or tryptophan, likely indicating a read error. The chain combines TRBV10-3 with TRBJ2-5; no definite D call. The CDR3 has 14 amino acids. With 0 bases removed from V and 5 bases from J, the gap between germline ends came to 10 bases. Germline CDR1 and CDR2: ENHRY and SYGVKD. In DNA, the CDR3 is TGTGCCATCAGTGAGTCCCCTCACGCGGAGACCCAGTACTTA. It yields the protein CAISESPHAETQYL.

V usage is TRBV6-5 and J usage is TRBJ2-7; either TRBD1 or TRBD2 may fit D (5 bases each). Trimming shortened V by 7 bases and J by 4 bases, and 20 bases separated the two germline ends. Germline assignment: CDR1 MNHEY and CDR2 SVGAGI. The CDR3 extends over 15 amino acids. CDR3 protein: CASIQAGTSGYEQYF. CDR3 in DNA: TGTGCCAGCATTCAAGCCGGGACCAGCGGATACGAGCAGTACTTC.

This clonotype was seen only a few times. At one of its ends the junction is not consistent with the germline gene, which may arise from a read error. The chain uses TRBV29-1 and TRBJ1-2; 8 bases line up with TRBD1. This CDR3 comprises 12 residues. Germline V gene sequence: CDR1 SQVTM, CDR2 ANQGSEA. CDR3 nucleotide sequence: TGCAGCGTTGATCGACAGGGGCACGGCTACATCTTC. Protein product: CSVDRQGHGYIF.